This TCR beta chain was observed in a study of OX40 agonist ivuxolimab in advanced cancers. The J segment lost 7 bases and the V segment lost 1 base, leaving 8 bases of the junction unmatched. The CDR3 is 15 residues long. Assay: immunoSEQ multiplex PCR; the TCRdb copy retains only in-frame clones and omits some. The sample has about 58,000 clones, roughly four fifths seen once. J is TRBJ2-7 and V is TRBV23-1, with 9 bases identical to TRBD2. TRBV23-1 is labeled an ORF, and its function is uncertain. The sequencing here drew on CD4+ or CD8+ T cells sorted from blood, taken in a trial of the OX40 agonist ivuxolimab. The TCR originated in an adult with an advanced solid tumor such as melanoma, head and neck, liver or kidney cancer. This chain's CDR3 is CASSQLAGGACEQYF. As DNA, the CDR3 is TGCGCCAGCAGTCAATTGGCGGGGGGGGCTTGTGAGCAGTACTTC.